The present T cell receptor (beta chain) was sequenced within a study of cytomegalovirus exposure and HLA in healthy donors. General study results and limits: TCR beta chains numbering some 160 were designated cytomegalovirus-associated.

Clones were sequenced by immunoSEQ multiplex PCR, and TCRdb holds only the in-frame ones, with some missing. The sample lists 150,000 or so clones; over 80% were seen once. Comment on this clone: No antigen is known for it.

Germline V gene lookup returns CDR1 MDHEN and CDR2 SYDVKM. Trimming stripped 3 bases from V and 2 bases from J, with 8 bases between. This CDR3 has 14 amino acids. The specimen was PBMCs. The gene calls are TRBV28 and TRBJ1-3; D may be TRBD1 (5 bases). The sequence was obtained from a woman under 40 in good health and CMV-seropositive. The chain's CDR3 is CASSFIGAGNTIYF. CDR3 nucleotides: TGTGCCAGCAGTTTTATAGGGGCTGGAAACACCATATATTTT.